This T cell receptor beta chain was sequenced for a study of T-cell memory formation after mild COVID-19. General study results and limits: The study found balanced CD4/CD8 in clones contracting day 15 to 85 and a CD4+ lean in later expanders. Nothing showed for sure that second-wave clones peaking on day 37 were SARS-CoV-2 specific.

Germline CDR1 reads SGHAT; CDR2 reads FQNNGV. This CDR3 region has 15 residues. The trim removed 7 bases at V and 3 bases at J, leaving 10 bases unmatched. This clonotype was detected many times. Its antigen remains unidentified. TCRdb itself ran the 5' RACE reads through MiXCR, one entry per CDR3 protein. The data hold approximately 44,000 distinct CDR3 sequences, with roughly 7.2% observed a single time. The source is a man younger than 35 who had mild COVID-19 (a few samples of this study predate the infection). Cell type and time point are not known. Sequenced: PBMCs or a T cell subset sorted from them (not recorded which). This chain joins TRBV11-2 and TRBJ2-7, with 9 bases aligning to TRBD2. In nucleotides, the CDR3 is TGTGCCAGCAAGAAAATAGCGGGGGCGCGCTACGAGCAGTACTTC. It encodes CASKKIAGARYEQYF.